One sample yielded the 25 T cell receptor beta chains listed below, sequenced in a study of cytotoxic CD8 clonotypes in ibrutinib-treated CLL. The table came from immunoSEQ multiplex PCR; TCRdb's copy has only in-frame clones and leaves some out. The sample comprises some 290,000 clones, just under 80% of which are singletons, and 6.5% to 8.5% rests with the top ten. Source: PBMCs, taken before ibrutinib treatment. The receptors were sampled from a human donor with chronic lymphocytic leukemia.

The rearrangement joins TRBV14 to TRBJ1-2; D remains ambiguous. The CDR3 length is 14 residues. Looked up from germline, CDR1 is SGHDN and CDR2 is FVKESK. V was trimmed by 1 base and J by 2 bases, leaving 8 bases between them. CDR3 residues: CASSQGTGNYGYTF. The CDR3 coding sequence is TGTGCCAGCAGCCAAGGGACGGGGAACTATGGCTACACCTTC.

This sequence joins TRBV4-1 and TRBJ2-3, with D uncertain. CDR1 is MGHRA and CDR2 is YSYEKL in the germline V gene. The CDR3 totals 18 residues. V shed 0 bases and J shed 4 bases, with 20 bases lying between them. Here the CDR3 DNA reads TGCGCCAGCAGCCAAGATCGCCTAGGGTATGAGGCCGCAGATACGCAGTATTTT. This encodes CASSQDRLGYEAADTQYF.

This sequence joins TRBV29-1 and TRBJ1-1; weak D call: TRBD1 (5 bases). The CDR3 contains 13 residues. With 7 bases removed from V and 0 bases from J, the gap between germline ends came to 12 bases. From germline, CDR1 is SQVTM and CDR2 ANQGSEA. CDR3 bases: TGCAGCGCCAGTAAGGGACTGAACACTGAAGCTTTCTTT. The encoded protein is CSASKGLNTEAFF.

The chain joins TRBV7-9 to TRBJ2-7; D not resolved. The length of the CDR3 is 13 residues. V lost 1 base and J 6 bases, leaving 10 bases between the germline ends. Germline V gene data show CDR1 as SEHNR and CDR2 as FQNEAQ (reference sequence). CDR3 in amino acids: CASSLDRLPEQYF. DNA of the CDR3: TGTGCCAGCAGCTTAGATCGCCTCCCCGAGCAGTACTTC.

The chain combines TRBV6-5 with TRBJ1-2; D remains unclear. The CDR3 covers 13 residues. Germline loops: CDR1 MNHEY, CDR2 SVGAGI. Trimming stripped 8 bases from V and 6 bases from J, with 16 bases between. The CDR3 spells CASAFRSDDGYTF. CDR3 nucleotides: TGTGCCAGCGCCTTTAGGTCGGACGATGGCTACACCTTC.

The J gene is TRBJ2-1, the V gene TRBV28, with D possibly matching TRBD2 (6 bases). Germline V gives CDR1 MDHEN, CDR2 SYDVKM. The CDR3 extends over 15 amino acids. The V gene lost 5 bases and the J gene lost 0 bases, with 11 bases spanning the gap. The CDR3 spells CASSRAGSSYNEQFF. CDR3 sequence (DNA): TGTGCCAGCAGTCGAGCGGGCAGCTCCTACAATGAGCAGTTCTTC.

The V gene is TRBV5-1, the J gene TRBJ2-3; 10 positions agree with TRBD2. With V trimmed by 4 bases and J by 1 base, 6 bases remained unmatched. This CDR3 has 16 residues. Germline CDR1 SGHRS, CDR2 YFSETQ. The CDR3 region is CASSERLAGRTDTQYF. The CDR3 nucleotides read TGCGCCAGCAGCGAAAGACTAGCGGGTCGCACAGATACGCAGTATTTT.

V is TRBV27 and J is TRBJ2-7; D assignment may be TRBD1 or TRBD2 (5 bases each). Germline V gene data show CDR1 as MNHEY and CDR2 as SMNVEV (reference sequence). This CDR3 region has 14 residues. V was shortened by 6 bases and J by 1 base, with 13 bases between the two germline ends. CDR3 in amino acids: CASRGPGRSYEQYF. The DNA for the CDR3 is TGTGCCAGCAGGGGACCGGGGCGATCCTACGAGCAGTACTTC.

The chain couples TRBV12-5 to TRBJ2-1; 7 positions match TRBD2. There are 16 residues in the CDR3. Germline CDR1 is LGHNT and CDR2 is FRNRAP. Trimming removed 0 bases from V and 4 bases from J; junction bases left unmatched: 6. CDR3 bases: TGTGCTAGTGGTTTGGTACAAGATAGCGGGTACAATGAGCAGTTCTTC. Protein: CASGLVQDSGYNEQFF.

In DNA, the CDR3 is TGCGCCAGCAGTGAGGTGGCCAGAATGGGAGAGACCCAGTACTTC. Translated, it gives CASSEVARMGETQYF. This chain links TRBV10-2 with TRBJ2-5; no clear D. This CDR3 comprises 15 residues. Trimming shortened V by 2 bases and J by 4 bases, and 14 bases separated the two germline ends. Per germline, CDR1 WSHSY and CDR2 SAAADI.

The CDR3 sequence is CASSERLAEEDEQFF. For the CDR3, the DNA is TGTGCCAGCAGTGAAAGACTAGCGGAAGAGGATGAGCAGTTCTTC. The chain recombines TRBV25-1 with TRBJ2-1; the match to TRBD2 covers 9 bases. The CDR3 is 15 residues long. Germline CDR1 and CDR2: MGHDK and SYGVNS. V lost 2 bases, J lost 8 bases, and 7 bases stayed unmatched.

The rearrangement links TRBV7-6 to TRBJ2-7, with a tentative D call TRBD2 (5 bases). The V end was cut by 5 bases, the J end by 1 base, with 12 bases between. The CDR3 totals 14 residues. Germline-derived CDR1 and CDR2 are SGHVS and FNYEAQ. Here the CDR3 reads CASSPISASYEQYF. CDR3 DNA: TGTGCCAGCAGCCCCATTAGCGCGTCCTACGAGCAGTACTTC.

This chain links TRBV14 with TRBJ2-7; 7 nucleotides match TRBD1. The germline gives CDR1 SGHDN, CDR2 FVKESK. CDR3 length: 11 amino acids. V lost 3 bases and J lost 9; bases outside the gene matches: 2. The CDR3 loop is CASSQGQSQYF. Here the CDR3 DNA reads TGTGCCAGCAGCCAGGGACAGTCGCAGTACTTC.

Only one count was recorded for this clone. The chain has TRBV29-1 and TRBJ2-3, with 12 nucleotides matching TRBD2. Looked up from germline, CDR1 is SQVTM and CDR2 is ANQGSEA. V shed 6 bases and J 0 bases; nucleotides not matched to a gene: 1. CDR3 length equals 14 residues. The CDR3 nucleotides are TGCAGCGTCGGGACTAGCGGGAGCACAGATACGCAGTATTTT. This gives the protein CSVGTSGSTDTQYF.

The chain has TRBV5-1 and TRBJ2-1; 9 positions agree with TRBD1. Germline CDR1 reads SGHRS; CDR2 reads YFSETQ. V lost 3 bases, J lost 8 bases, and 6 bases stayed unmatched. The CDR3 is 14 residues long. The CDR3 protein is CASSWGDRVDEQFF. CDR3 sequence (DNA): TGCGCCAGCAGCTGGGGGGACAGGGTTGATGAGCAGTTCTTC.

The chain is built from TRBV9 and TRBJ1-1, with D unclear. This CDR3 contains 12 residues. V lost 4 bases and J lost 4, with 8 bases in between. CDR1 SGDLS and CDR2 YYNGEE come from the germline V gene. CDR3 loop: CASSLTGTEAFF. The CDR3, as DNA: TGTGCCAGCAGCCTCACGGGCACTGAAGCTTTCTTT.

J is TRBJ2-3 and V is TRBV27; possible D gene TRBD2, 5 bases. V lost 4 bases and J 2 bases, leaving 16 bases between the germline ends. CDR1 is MNHEY, CDR2 SMNVEV, per germline (reference sequence). The CDR3 runs to 16 residues. The CDR3 nucleotides are TGTGCCAGCAGTTCAATGACCAGCGGATACACAGATACGCAGTATTTT. Encoded protein: CASSSMTSGYTDTQYF.

The chain couples TRBV4-3 to TRBJ2-1, with D perhaps given as TRBD1 or TRBD2 (5 bases each). Germline V gene sequence: CDR1 LGHNA, CDR2 YSLEER. CDR3 length: 13 amino acids. V was trimmed by 0 bases and J by 12 bases, leaving 12 bases between them. This CDR3 reads CASSQETGLRQFF. CDR3 DNA: TGCGCCAGCAGCCAAGAAACAGGACTCAGGCAGTTCTTC.

This clone was observed a few times. The chain employs TRBV25-1 and TRBJ1-2; D gene uncertain. With 4 bases removed from V and 4 bases from J, the gap between germline ends came to 7 bases. The CDR3 loop spans 12 amino acids. CDR1 and CDR2 from the germline V gene are MGHDK and SYGVNS. CDR3 DNA sequence: TGTGCCAGCAGTGCGGGCACCTATGGCTACACCTTC. Encoded protein: CASSAGTYGYTF.

The chain uses TRBV5-1 and TRBJ1-2; 7 nucleotides align to TRBD1. This CDR3 has 14 residues. Trimming cost V 3 bases and J 3 bases; bases outside gene matches: 5. Germline-derived CDR1 and CDR2 are SGHRS and YFSETQ. The CDR3 region is CASSSEGADYGYTF. CDR3 DNA: TGCGCCAGCAGCTCAGAGGGGGCAGACTATGGCTACACCTTC. The full variable domain, completed using reference TRBV5-1 and TRBJ1-2, is KAGVTQTPRYLIKTRGQQVTLSCSPISGHRSVSWYQQTPGQGLQFLFEYFSETQRNKGNFPGRFSGRQFSNSRSEMNVSTLELGDSALYLCASSSEGADYGYTFGSGTRLTVV.

This chain joins TRBV10-3 and TRBJ2-2; TRBD2 matches at 7 bases. Trimming removed 4 bases from V and 5 bases from J; junction bases left unmatched: 4. The CDR3 contains 14 residues. In germline, CDR1 is ENHRY, CDR2 SYGVKD. DNA of the CDR3: TGTGCCATCAGTGGCGGGAGAGGAACCGGGGAGCTGTTTTTT. The encoded protein is CAISGGRGTGELFF.

This chain uses TRBV4-3 with TRBJ1-2; D uncertain. Germline V gene data show CDR1 as LGHNA and CDR2 as YSLEER. The V and J ends lost 0 bases and 6 bases respectively, with 14 bases between them. The CDR3 consists of 15 residues. CDR3 region: CASSQESAALNGYTF. CDR3 nucleotide sequence: TGCGCCAGCAGCCAAGAATCTGCCGCTCTTAATGGCTACACCTTC.

The chain recombines TRBV29-1 with TRBJ1-1, with TRBD1 matching over 9 bases. CDR3 length equals 14 residues. The ends lost 4 bases at V and 4 bases at J; junction bases unmatched: 7. Germline V gene lookup returns CDR1 SQVTM and CDR2 ANQGSEA. The CDR3 nucleotides are TGCAGCGTTGCCCGGGACAGGGCCATCACTGAAGCTTTCTTT. Amino acids: CSVARDRAITEAFF.

The rearrangement links TRBV10-3 to TRBJ2-1, with D unclear. Germline loops: CDR1 ENHRY, CDR2 SYGVKD. With 4 bases removed from V and 6 bases from J, the gap between germline ends came to 7 bases. This CDR3 has 12 amino acids. In DNA form, the CDR3 reads TGTGCCATCAGTGTTAGTGTCAATGAGCAGTTCTTC. This gives the protein CAISVSVNEQFF.

This chain joins TRBV7-9 and TRBJ2-1, with 14 bases lining up with TRBD2. V lost 5 bases to trimming and J lost 5 bases; unmatched junction nucleotides: 14. The V gene's germline CDR1 is SEHNR and CDR2 FQNEAQ (reference sequence). The CDR3 totals 19 residues. CDR3 sequence (DNA): TGTGCCAGCAGCCCCAGGCGACTAGCGGGAGGGCCTAAAAACAATGAGCAGTTCTTC. Its translation: CASSPRRLAGGPKNNEQFF.